This T cell receptor (beta chain) appears in the sequencing data of a study of T-cell reconstitution after alpha-beta-depleted transplantation in children. Preparation of the TCRbeta library was carried out with unique molecular identifiers. Via MiXCR, TCRdb re-called the PCR reads, giving one row per CDR3 protein. Among some 840,000 distinct CDR3 sequences listed, roughly 15% were seen once. CDR3 length: 21 residues. The sequence was obtained from a male patient aged 10 to 17 who had a stem cell transplant for acute lymphoblastic leukemia, so the T cells may come from the graft donor. The sample was PBMCs, mostly from graft donor cells, taken 360 days after TCRalphabeta/CD19-depleted stem cell transplant. The chain uses TRBV21-1 and TRBJ1-5; the DNA was not compared with TRBD1, the D call given in the table. TRBV21-1 is a documented pseudogene. CDR3 in DNA: TGTGCCAGCAGCAAAGAGGTGAGAAACAGGGGGCGCCTTTTGGACGATCAGCCCCAGCATTTT. Translated: CASSKEVRNRGRLLDDQPQHF.